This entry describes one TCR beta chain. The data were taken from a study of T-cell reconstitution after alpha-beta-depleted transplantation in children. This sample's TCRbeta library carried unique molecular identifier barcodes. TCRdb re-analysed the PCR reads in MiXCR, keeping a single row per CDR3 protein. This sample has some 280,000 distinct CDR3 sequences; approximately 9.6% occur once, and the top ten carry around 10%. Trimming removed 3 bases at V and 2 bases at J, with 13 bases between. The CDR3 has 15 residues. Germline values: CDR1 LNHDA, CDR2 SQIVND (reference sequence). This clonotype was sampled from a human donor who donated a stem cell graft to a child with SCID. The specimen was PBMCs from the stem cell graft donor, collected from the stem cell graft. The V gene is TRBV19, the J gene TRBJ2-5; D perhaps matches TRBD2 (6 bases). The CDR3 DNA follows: TGTGCCAGTAGTATTAATCGGGGGAGACAAGAGACCCAGTACTTC. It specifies CASSINRGRQETQYF.